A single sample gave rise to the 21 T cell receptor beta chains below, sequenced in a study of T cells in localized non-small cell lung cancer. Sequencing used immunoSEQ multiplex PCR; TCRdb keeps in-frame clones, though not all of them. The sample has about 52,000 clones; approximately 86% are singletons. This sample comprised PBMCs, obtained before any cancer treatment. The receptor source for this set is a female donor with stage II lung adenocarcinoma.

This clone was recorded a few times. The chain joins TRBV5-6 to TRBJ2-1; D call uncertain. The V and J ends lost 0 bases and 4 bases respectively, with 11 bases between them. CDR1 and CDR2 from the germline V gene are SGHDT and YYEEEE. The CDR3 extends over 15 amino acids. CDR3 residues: CASSLVLATYNEQFF. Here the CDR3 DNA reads TGTGCCAGCAGCTTGGTGTTAGCCACTTACAATGAGCAGTTCTTC.

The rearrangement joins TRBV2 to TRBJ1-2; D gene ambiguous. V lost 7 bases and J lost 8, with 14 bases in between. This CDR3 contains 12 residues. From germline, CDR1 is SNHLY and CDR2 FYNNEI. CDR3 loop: CASTLYERGYTF. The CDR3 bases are TGTGCCAGCACATTATACGAGCGAGGCTACACCTTC.

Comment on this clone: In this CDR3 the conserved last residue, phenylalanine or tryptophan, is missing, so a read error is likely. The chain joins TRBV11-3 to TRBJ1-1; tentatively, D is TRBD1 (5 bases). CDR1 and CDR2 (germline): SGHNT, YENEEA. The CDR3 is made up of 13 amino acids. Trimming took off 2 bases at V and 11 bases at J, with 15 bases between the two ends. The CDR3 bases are TGTGCCAGCAGCTTATTCCAGGGACTTCAGGCTTTCCTT. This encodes CASSLFQGLQAFL.

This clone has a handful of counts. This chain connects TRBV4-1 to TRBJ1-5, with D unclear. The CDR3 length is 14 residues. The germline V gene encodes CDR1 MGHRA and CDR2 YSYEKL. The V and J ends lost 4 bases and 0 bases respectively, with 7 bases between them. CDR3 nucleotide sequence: TGCGCCAGCAGCCGCCCGGGTAGCAATCAGCCCCAGCATTTT. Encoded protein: CASSRPGSNQPQHF.

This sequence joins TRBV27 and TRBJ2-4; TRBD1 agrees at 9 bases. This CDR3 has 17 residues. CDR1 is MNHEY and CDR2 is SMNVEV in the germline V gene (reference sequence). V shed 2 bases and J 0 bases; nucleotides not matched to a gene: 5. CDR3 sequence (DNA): TGTGCCAGCAGTTTAAACAGGGGGCCCCTAGCCAAAAACATTCAGTACTTC. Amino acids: CASSLNRGPLAKNIQYF.

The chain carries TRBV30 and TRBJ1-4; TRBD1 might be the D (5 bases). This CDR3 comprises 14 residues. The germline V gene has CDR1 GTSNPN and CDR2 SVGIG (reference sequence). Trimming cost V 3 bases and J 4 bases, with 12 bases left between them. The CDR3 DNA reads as TGTGCCTGGAGCCACGGGACGAGTAATGAAAAACTGTTTTTT. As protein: CAWSHGTSNEKLFF.

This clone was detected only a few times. DNA of the CDR3: TGCGCCAGCAGCCAAGAGACTAGCGGGGGAACGACAAACAATGAGCAGTTCTTC. Its translation: CASSQETSGGTTNNEQFF. This chain joins TRBV4-1 and TRBJ2-1, with 12 bases identical to TRBD2. V lost 0 bases and J lost 5; bases outside the gene matches: 8. CDR1 is MGHRA and CDR2 is YSYEKL in the germline V gene. The CDR3 consists of 18 residues.

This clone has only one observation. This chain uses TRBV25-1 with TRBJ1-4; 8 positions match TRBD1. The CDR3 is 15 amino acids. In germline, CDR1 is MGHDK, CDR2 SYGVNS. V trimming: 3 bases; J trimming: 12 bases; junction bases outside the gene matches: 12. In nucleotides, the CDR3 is TGTGCCAGCAGTGATCGAGGACAGGGCTTTAACGAACTGTTTTTT. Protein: CASSDRGQGFNELFF.

The CDR3 region has the DNA TGTGCCAGCAGCCCATCGATGGTACCCTACGAGCAGTACTTC. It codes for CASSPSMVPYEQYF. The chain carries TRBV7-2 and TRBJ2-7; D is undetermined. Trimming took 5 bases from V and 2 from J, leaving 13 bases between them. In germline, CDR1 is SGHTA, CDR2 FQGNSA. This CDR3 spans 14 amino acids.

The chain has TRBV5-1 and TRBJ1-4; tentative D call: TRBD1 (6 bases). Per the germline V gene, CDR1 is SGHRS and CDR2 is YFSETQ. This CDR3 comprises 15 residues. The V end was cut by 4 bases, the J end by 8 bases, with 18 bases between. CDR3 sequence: CASSAGATAGEKLFF. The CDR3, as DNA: TGCGCCAGCAGCGCGGGGGCCACGGCGGGGGAAAAACTGTTTTTT.

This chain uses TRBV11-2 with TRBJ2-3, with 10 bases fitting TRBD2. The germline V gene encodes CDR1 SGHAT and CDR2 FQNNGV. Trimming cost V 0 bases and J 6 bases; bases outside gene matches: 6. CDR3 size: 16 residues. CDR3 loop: CASSLDQRGGRDTQYF. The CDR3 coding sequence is TGTGCCAGCAGCTTAGACCAGCGGGGGGGGCGCGATACGCAGTATTTT.

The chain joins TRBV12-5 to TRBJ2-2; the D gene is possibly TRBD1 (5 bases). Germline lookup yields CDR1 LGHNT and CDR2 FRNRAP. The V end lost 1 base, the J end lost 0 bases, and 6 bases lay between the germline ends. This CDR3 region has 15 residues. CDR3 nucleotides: TGTGCTAGTGGTTTGGAACAGGCGAACACCGGGGAGCTGTTTTTT. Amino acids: CASGLEQANTGELFF.

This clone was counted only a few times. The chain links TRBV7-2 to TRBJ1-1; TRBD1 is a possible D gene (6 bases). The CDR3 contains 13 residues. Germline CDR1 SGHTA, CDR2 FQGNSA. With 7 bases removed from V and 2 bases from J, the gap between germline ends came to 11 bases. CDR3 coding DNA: TGTGCCAGCAACCACAGGGTTAACACTGAAGCTTTCTTT. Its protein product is CASNHRVNTEAFF.

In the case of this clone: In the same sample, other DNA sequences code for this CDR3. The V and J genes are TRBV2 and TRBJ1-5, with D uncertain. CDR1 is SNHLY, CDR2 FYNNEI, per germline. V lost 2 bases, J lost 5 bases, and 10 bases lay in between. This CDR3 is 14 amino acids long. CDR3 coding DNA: TGTGCCAGCAGTGAAACAAGTTCCTATCAGCCCCAGCATTTT. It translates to CASSETSSYQPQHF.

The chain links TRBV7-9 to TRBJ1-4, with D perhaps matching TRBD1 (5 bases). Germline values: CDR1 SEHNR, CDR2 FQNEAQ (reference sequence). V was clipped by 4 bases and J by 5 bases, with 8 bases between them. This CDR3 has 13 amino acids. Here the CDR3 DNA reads TGTGCCAGCAGCTCGGGGGTAAATGAAAAACTGTTTTTT. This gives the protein CASSSGVNEKLFF. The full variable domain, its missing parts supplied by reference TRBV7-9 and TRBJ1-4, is DTGVSQNPRHKITKRGQNVTFRCDPISEHNRLYWYRQTLGQGPEFLTYFQNEAQLEKSRLLSDRFSAERPKGSFSTLEIQRTEQGDSAMYLCASSSGVNEKLFFGSGTQLSVL.

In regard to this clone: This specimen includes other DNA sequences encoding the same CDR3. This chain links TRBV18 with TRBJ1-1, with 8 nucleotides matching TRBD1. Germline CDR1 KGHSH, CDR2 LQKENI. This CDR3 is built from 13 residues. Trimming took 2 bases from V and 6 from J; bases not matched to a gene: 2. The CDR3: CASSPGQGAEAFF. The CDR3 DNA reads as TGTGCCAGCTCACCAGGACAGGGCGCTGAAGCTTTCTTT.

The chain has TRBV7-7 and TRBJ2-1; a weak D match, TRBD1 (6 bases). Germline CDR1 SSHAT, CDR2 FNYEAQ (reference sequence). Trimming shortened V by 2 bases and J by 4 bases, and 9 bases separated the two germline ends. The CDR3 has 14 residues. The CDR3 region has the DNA TGTGCCAGCAGCTTAAGTCAGGGGTACAATGAGCAGTTCTTC. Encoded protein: CASSLSQGYNEQFF.

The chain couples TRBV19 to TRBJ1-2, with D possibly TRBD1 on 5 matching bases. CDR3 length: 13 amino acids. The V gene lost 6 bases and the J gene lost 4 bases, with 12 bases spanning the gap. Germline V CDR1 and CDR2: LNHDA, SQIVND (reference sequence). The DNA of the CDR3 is TGTGCCAGTAGAGTTCAGGGCGTCTATGGCTACACCTTC. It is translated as CASRVQGVYGYTF.

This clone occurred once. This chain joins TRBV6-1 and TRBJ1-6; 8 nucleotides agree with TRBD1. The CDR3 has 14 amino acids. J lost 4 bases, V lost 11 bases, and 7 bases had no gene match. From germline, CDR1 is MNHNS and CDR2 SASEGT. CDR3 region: CAGADRAYNSPLHF. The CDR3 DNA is TGTGCCGGAGCGGACAGGGCGTATAATTCACCCCTCCACTTT.

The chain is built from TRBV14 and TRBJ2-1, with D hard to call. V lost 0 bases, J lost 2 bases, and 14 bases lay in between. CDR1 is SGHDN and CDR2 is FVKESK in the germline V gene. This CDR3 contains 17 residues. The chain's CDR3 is CASSQERYRNPYNEQFF. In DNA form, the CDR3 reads TGTGCCAGCAGCCAAGAAAGGTACAGAAACCCCTACAATGAGCAGTTCTTC.

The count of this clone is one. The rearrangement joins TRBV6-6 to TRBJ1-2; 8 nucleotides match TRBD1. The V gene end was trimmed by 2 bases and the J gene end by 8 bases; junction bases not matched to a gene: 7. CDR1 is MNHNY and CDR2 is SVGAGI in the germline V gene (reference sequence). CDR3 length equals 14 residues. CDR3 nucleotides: TGTGCCAGCAGTTACGGGACAGGCCTTCAGGGCTACACCTTC. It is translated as CASSYGTGLQGYTF.